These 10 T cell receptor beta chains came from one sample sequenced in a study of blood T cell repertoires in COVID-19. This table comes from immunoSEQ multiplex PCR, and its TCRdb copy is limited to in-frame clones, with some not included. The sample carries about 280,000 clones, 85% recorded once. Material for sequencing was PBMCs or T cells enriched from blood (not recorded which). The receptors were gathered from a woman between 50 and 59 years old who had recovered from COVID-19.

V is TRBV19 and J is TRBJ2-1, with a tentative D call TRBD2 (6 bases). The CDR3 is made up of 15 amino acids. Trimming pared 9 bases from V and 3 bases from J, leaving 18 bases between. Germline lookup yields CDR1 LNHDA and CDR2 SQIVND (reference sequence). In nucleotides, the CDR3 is TGTGCCAGCGCACCACCGGGACTCAACTACAATGAGCAGTTCTTC. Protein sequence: CASAPPGLNYNEQFF.

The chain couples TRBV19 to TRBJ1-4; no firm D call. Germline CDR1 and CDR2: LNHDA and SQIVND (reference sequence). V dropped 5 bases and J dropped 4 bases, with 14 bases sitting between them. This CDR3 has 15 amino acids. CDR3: CASSGRVAGNEKLFF. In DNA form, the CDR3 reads TGTGCCAGTAGTGGCCGGGTAGCCGGTAATGAAAAACTGTTTTTT.

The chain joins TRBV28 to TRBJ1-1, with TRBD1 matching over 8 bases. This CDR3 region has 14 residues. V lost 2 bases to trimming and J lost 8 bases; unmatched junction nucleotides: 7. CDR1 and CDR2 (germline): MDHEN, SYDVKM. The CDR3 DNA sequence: TGTGCCAGCAGTTTACCCCCTGGACAGGGCGAAGCTTTCTTT. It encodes CASSLPPGQGEAFF.

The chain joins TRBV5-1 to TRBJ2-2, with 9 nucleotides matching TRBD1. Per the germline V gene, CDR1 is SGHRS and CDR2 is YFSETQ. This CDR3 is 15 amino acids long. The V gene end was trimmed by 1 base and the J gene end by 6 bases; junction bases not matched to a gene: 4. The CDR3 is CASSLTGGQAGELFF. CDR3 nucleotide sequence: TGCGCCAGCAGCTTGACAGGGGGCCAGGCCGGGGAGCTGTTTTTT.

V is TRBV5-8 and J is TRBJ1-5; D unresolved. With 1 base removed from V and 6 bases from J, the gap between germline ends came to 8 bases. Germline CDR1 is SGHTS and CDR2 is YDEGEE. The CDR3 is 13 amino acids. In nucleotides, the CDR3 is TGTGCCAGCAGCTTGCGTTTCCCTCAGCCCCAGCATTTT. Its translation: CASSLRFPQPQHF.

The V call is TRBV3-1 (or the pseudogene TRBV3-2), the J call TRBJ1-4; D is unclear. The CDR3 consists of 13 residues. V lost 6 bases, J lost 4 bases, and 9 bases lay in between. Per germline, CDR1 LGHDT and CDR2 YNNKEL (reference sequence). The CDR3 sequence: CASSTPNNEKLFF. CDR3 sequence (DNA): TGTGCCAGCAGTACACCCAATAATGAAAAACTGTTTTTT.

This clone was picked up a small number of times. The CDR3 loop is CAISEQDRGDEQYF. The CDR3 DNA sequence: TGTGCCATCAGTGAGCAGGACAGGGGCGACGAGCAGTACTTC. The chain employs TRBV10-3 and TRBJ2-7; 9 bases fit TRBD1. Germline V gene sequence: CDR1 ENHRY, CDR2 SYGVKD. The CDR3 covers 14 residues. V shed 2 bases and J 5 bases; nucleotides not matched to a gene: 4.

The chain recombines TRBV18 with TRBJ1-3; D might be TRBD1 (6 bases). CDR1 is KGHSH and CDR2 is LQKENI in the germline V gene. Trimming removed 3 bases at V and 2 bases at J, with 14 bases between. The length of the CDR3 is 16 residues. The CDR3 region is CASSPQAGGPGNTIYF. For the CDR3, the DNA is TGTGCCAGCTCACCTCAAGCGGGGGGCCCTGGAAACACCATATATTTT.

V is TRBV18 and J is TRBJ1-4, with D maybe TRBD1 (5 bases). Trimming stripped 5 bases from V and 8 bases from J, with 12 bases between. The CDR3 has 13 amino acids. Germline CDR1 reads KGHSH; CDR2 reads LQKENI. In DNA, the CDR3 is TGTGCCAGCTCAACTCAGGGTGGAGAAAAACTGTTTTTT. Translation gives CASSTQGGEKLFF.

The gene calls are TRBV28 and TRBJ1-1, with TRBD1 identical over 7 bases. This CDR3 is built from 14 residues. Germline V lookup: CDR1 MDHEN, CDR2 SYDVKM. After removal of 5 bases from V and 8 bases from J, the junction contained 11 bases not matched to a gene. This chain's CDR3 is CASSDRARRPEAFF. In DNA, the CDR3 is TGTGCCAGCAGTGACAGGGCCCGGAGGCCCGAAGCTTTCTTT.